This entry is about one T cell receptor (beta chain). This entry comes from a study of technical replicates of blood from a handful of donors. Produced via immunoSEQ multiplex PCR; TCRdb's table is partial and in-frame only. The table includes some 89,000 clones, about 95% detected once. The V gene lost 2 bases and the J gene lost 0 bases, with 8 bases spanning the gap. The CDR3 consists of 15 residues. Germline V gives CDR1 SNHLY, CDR2 FYNNEI. The sequence derives from a human donor in good health. The sequenced sample consisted of T cells isolated from PBMCs. The chain links TRBV2 to TRBJ2-4; D not certain. For the CDR3, the DNA is TGTGCCAGCAGTGAAACGCCCGGAGCCAAAAACATTCAGTACTTC. This gives the protein CASSETPGAKNIQYF.